This entry features one T cell receptor beta chain sequence. The CDR3 loop spans 13 amino acids. Trimming removed 10 bases from V and 2 bases from J; junction bases left unmatched: 4. Germline V CDR1 and CDR2: LNHDA, SQIVND (reference sequence). These data originate in a study of blood T cell repertoires in COVID-19. The authors' processing: Amplification with reference gene primers provided the estimates of nucleated cell counts. Data came from immunoSEQ multiplex PCR; TCRdb stores just in-frame clones and leaves some out. V, J and clone size are taken as reported in that table, and D and trimming were inferred from the DNA itself. The repertoire holds 75,000 or so clones, with approximately 82% as singletons.

The chain employs TRBV19 and TRBJ2-5; 10 nucleotides match TRBD1. The source of this sequence is a man in his sixties with acute or convalescent COVID-19. The specimen sequenced was peripheral blood. The CDR3 nucleotides are TGTGCCACCCGGACAGGGGGGCAAGAGACCCAGTACTTC. The encoded protein is CATRTGGQETQYF.